Listed here is a single TCR beta chain. These data belong to a study of blood T cell repertoires in COVID-19. Measured with immunoSEQ multiplex PCR; TCRdb has only the in-frame clones, and not every one. This sample carries about 130,000 clones, around 81% of them seen once, and the ten largest clones take roughly 8.1%. Per germline, CDR1 KGHDR and CDR2 SFDVKD. The CDR3 covers 18 residues. V lost 3 bases and J lost 1, with 17 bases in between. Sequenced material: peripheral blood. The gene calls are TRBV24-1 and TRBJ2-2, with D possibly being TRBD1 (6 bases). The TCR sequence derives from a woman aged 55-69 years with active or convalescent COVID-19. The CDR3 loop reads CATSDTGNRAWNTGELFF. For the CDR3, the DNA is TGTGCCACCAGTGATACAGGGAATCGGGCATGGAACACCGGGGAGCTGTTTTTT.